This T cell receptor beta chain appears in the sequencing data of a study of T cell repertoires in cytomegalovirus infection. The CDR3 loop spans 16 amino acids. V was clipped by 7 bases and J by 0 bases, with 17 bases between them. CDR1 SEHNR and CDR2 FQNEAQ come from the germline V gene (reference sequence). This clonotype turned up a few times. Antigen specificity is unknown. TCRdb recomputed calls from the reads with MiXCR, one row per CDR3 protein. In the table there are some 940,000 distinct CDR3 sequences, roughly 30% of which are singletons. The specimen was cultured CD8+ T cells from PBMCs, collected from culture after CMV antigen stimulation. This rearrangement joins TRBV7-9 to TRBJ2-3; D possibly corresponds to TRBD2 (5 bases). This TCR was recovered from a human donor in good health (CMV status not recorded). Some clones in this sample may be carry-over from other donors' samples. DNA of the CDR3: TGTGCCAGCAACCCCCCCCGGGGAGATAGCACAGATACGCAGTATTTT. Translating gives CASNPPRGDSTDTQYF.